This TCR beta chain was sequenced during a study of OX40 agonist ivuxolimab in advanced cancers. Study-level background: People in dose escalation had one of these cancers: hepatocellular carcinoma, melanoma, renal cell or head and neck cancer. Prior therapy, whether anti-PD-1, anti-PD-L1 or anti-CTLA-4, was allowed, and under 50% had some.

Remarks on this clone: Its antigen is currently unknown.

The table came from immunoSEQ multiplex PCR; TCRdb's copy has only in-frame clones and leaves some out. There are 100,000 or so clones in the sample; approximately 90% occur only once, and more than 0.6% lies in the top ten. Whole-study findings and limits: The work left the antigen specificity of expanded peripheral T cells undetermined.

Material: CD4+ or CD8+ T cells sorted from blood, obtained in a trial of the OX40 agonist ivuxolimab. The receptor comes from an adult with an advanced solid tumor such as melanoma, head and neck, liver or kidney cancer.

CDR3 in amino acids: CASSYRYNTEAFF. CDR3 coding DNA: TGTGCCAGCAGTTACAGGTACAACACTGAAGCTTTCTTT. The gene calls are TRBV6-6 and TRBJ1-1; D is undetermined. The CDR3 sequence is 13 residues long. CDR1 is MNHNY, CDR2 SVGAGI, per germline (reference sequence). With 2 bases removed from V and 2 bases from J, the gap between germline ends came to 6 bases.